This T cell receptor (beta chain) derives from a study of T cell responses to AZD1222 COVID-19 vaccine. The study, taken as a whole, reports: There were mostly white British donors and more females than males, and clonal diversity was possibly underestimated.

The CDR3 contains 15 residues. Per germline, CDR1 MDHEN and CDR2 SYDVKM. The V end lost 4 bases, the J end lost 10 bases, and 22 bases lay between the germline ends. In the case of this clone: Its antigen is undetermined.

Generated by immunoSEQ multiplex PCR, the TCRdb table keeps only in-frame clones and is missing some. The table has more than 110,000 clones, around 85% seen once. The TCR sequence derives from an adult in good health. This chain connects TRBV28 to TRBJ2-5; TRBD1 is a possible D gene (6 bases). The specimen comprised peripheral blood, sampled on day 0 of AZD1222 vaccination. CDR3 region: CASSSPRDTVVFQYF. The CDR3 nucleotides are TGTGCCAGCAGTTCCCCCCGGGACACCGTAGTTTTCCAGTACTTC.